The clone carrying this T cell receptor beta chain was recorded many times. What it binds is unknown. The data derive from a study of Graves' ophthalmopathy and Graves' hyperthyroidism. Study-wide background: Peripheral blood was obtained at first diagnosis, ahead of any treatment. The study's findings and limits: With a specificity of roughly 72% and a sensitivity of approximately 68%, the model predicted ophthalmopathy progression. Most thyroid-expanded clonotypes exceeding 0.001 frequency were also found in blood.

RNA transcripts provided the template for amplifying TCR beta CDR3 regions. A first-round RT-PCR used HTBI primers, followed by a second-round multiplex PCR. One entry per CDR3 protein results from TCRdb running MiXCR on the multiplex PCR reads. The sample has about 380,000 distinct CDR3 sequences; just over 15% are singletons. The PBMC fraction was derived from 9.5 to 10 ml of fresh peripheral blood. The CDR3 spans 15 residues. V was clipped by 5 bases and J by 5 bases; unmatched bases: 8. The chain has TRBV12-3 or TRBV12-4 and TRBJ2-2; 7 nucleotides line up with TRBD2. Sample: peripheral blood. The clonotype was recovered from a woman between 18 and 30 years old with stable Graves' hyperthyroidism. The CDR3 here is CASSPGLGRTGELFF. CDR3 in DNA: TGTGCCAGCAGTCCCGGACTAGGGAGGACCGGGGAGCTGTTTTTT.